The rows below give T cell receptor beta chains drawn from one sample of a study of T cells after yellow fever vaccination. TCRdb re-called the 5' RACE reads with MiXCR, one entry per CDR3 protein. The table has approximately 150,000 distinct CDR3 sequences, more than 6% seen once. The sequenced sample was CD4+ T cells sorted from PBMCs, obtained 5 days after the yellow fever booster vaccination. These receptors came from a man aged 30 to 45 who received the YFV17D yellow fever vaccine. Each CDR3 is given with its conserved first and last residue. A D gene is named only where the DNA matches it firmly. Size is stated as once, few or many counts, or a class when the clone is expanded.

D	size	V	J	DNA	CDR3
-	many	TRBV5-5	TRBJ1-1	TGTGCCAGCAGCTTGTACAGGGCTGAAGCTTTCTTT	CASSLYRAEAFF
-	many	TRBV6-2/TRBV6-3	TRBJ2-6	TGTGCCAGCACTACCCGGGGAAAGTTGCACTCTGGGGCCAACGTCCTGACTTTC	CASTTRGKLHSGANVLTF
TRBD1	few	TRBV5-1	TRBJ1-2	TGCGCCAGCAAATCGGACAGGGGAGTTTCTGGCTACACCTTC	CASKSDRGVSGYTF
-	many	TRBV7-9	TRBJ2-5	TGTGCCACCGTGCGAGGGGGCCAAGAGACCCAGTACTTC	CATVRGGQETQYF
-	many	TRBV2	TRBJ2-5	TGTGCCAGCAGTGTCCAAGAGACCCAGTACTTC	CASSVQETQYF
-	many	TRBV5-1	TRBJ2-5	TGCGCCAGCAGCTTGGTTCGGAAAAATTCGGGGGAGACCCAGTACTTC	CASSLVRKNSGETQYF
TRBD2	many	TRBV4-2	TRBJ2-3	TGTGCCAGCAGCCAACAGGGAGGGATCCCAGATACGCAGTATTTT	CASSQQGGIPDTQYF
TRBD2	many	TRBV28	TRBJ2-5	TGTGCCAGCAGTTTGCGGGGGAGTACGGGGACCCAGTACTTC	CASSLRGSTGTQYF
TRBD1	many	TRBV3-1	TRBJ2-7	TGTGCCAGCAGCTCCGGGACAGGGATCCGATACGAGCAGTACTTC	CASSSGTGIRYEQYF
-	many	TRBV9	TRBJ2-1	TGTGCCAGCAGCGGAGGACGGAATGAAGATTACAATGAGCAGTTCTTC	CASSGGRNEDYNEQFF
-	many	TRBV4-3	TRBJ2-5	TGCGCCAGCAGCCAAGACTGGGGGACTCAAGAGACCCAGTACTTC	CASSQDWGTQETQYF